The rows below give T cell receptor beta chains drawn from one sample of a study of CD8+ T cells in alopecia areata. Using immunoSEQ multiplex PCR, the repertoire was profiled, and TCRdb retains in-frame clones only, with some absent. The table includes roughly 230,000 clones, 40% to 45% detected once. The source was CD4+ T cells sorted from blood, collected at approximately week 36, from a patient treated with tofacitinib. These receptors all stem from a human donor with alopecia areata. CDR3s include the opening cysteine and the closing phenylalanine or tryptophan. Fields, in order: clone size, D gene, V gene, J gene, CDR3 DNA, CDR3 protein. A D gene is named only where the DNA matches it firmly. The size entry is marked missing in some rows and otherwise reads once, few, many or a size class.

clone_size: NA
d_call: NA
v_call: TRBV6-6
j_call: TRBJ1-1
cdr3_nt: TGTGCCAGCTTCCTCGGGCGGACTGAAGCTTTCTTT
cdr3_aa: CASFLGRTEAFF

clone_size: many
d_call: NA
v_call: TRBV11-2
j_call: TRBJ2-7
cdr3_nt: TGTGCCAGCAGCTTAGGTTTGGGCAGGGATACCTCCTACGAGCAGTACTTC
cdr3_aa: CASSLGLGRDTSYEQYF

clone_size: NA
d_call: TRBD2
v_call: TRBV5-1
j_call: TRBJ2-5
cdr3_nt: TGCGCCAGCAGGAGCGGGACCGGGGAGACCCAGTACTTC
cdr3_aa: CASRSGTGETQYF

clone_size: few
d_call: NA
v_call: TRBV29-1
j_call: TRBJ1-2
cdr3_nt: TGCAGCGTGGACGCCATTAACTATGGCTACACCTTC
cdr3_aa: CSVDAINYGYTF

clone_size: few
d_call: NA
v_call: TRBV30
j_call: TRBJ2-5
cdr3_nt: TGTGCCTGGGTACGGAGGGGTGAGACCCAGTACTTC
cdr3_aa: CAWVRRGETQYF

clone_size: NA
d_call: TRBD2
v_call: TRBV27
j_call: TRBJ2-2
cdr3_nt: TGTGCCAGCAGAAAGAACGGGGTAGCGGGAGCGGGGGAGCTGTTTTTT
cdr3_aa: CASRKNGVAGAGELFF

clone_size: few
d_call: NA
v_call: TRBV2
j_call: TRBJ2-5
cdr3_nt: TGTGCCAGCATGTATCTTGTAGAGACCCAGTACTTC
cdr3_aa: CASMYLVETQYF

clone_size: few
d_call: NA
v_call: TRBV7-3
j_call: TRBJ1-1
cdr3_nt: TGTGCCAGCAGCCCGGGGAGGAACACTGAAGCTTTCTTT
cdr3_aa: CASSPGRNTEAFF

clone_size: few
d_call: TRBD1
v_call: TRBV6-5
j_call: TRBJ1-1
cdr3_nt: TGTGCCAGCAGTTACTCGTTAAGGGGACAGAGGGGAACTTTCTTT
cdr3_aa: CASSYSLRGQRGTFF

clone_size: few
d_call: NA
v_call: TRBV19
j_call: TRBJ2-6
cdr3_nt: TGTGCCAGTAGCCCGTCCTCGCCTGGGGCCAACGTCCTGACTTTC
cdr3_aa: CASSPSSPGANVLTF

clone_size: NA
d_call: NA
v_call: TRBV30
j_call: TRBJ2-7
cdr3_nt: TGTGCCTGGAGTGCTGTCCAGGGGTACGAGCAGTACTTC
cdr3_aa: CAWSAVQGYEQYF

clone_size: NA
d_call: NA
v_call: TRBV6-4
j_call: TRBJ2-3
cdr3_nt: TGTGCCAGCAGTGACTCTGTGTTCTCGAGCACAGATACGCAGTATTTT
cdr3_aa: CASSDSVFSSTDTQYF

clone_size: NA
d_call: TRBD1
v_call: TRBV5-1
j_call: TRBJ2-2
cdr3_nt: TGCGCCAGCAGCCTCGACAGGGGGCTTGGCACCGGGGAGCTGTTTTTT
cdr3_aa: CASSLDRGLGTGELFF

clone_size: NA
d_call: TRBD2
v_call: TRBV14
j_call: TRBJ2-1
cdr3_nt: TGTGCCAGCAGCCAAGCTAGCGGCGATGAGCAGTTCTTC
cdr3_aa: CASSQASGDEQFF

clone_size: NA
d_call: TRBD1
v_call: TRBV30
j_call: TRBJ1-3
cdr3_nt: TGTGCCTGGAGGAGGAGACAGGGGAGAAATTCGGGAAACACCATATATTTT
cdr3_aa: CAWRRRQGRNSGNTIYF

clone_size: NA
d_call: NA
v_call: TRBV29-1
j_call: TRBJ2-1
cdr3_nt: TGCAGCGTCCAACGTGGGGGGGCCCATGAGCAGTTCTTC
cdr3_aa: CSVQRGGAHEQFF

clone_size: NA
d_call: NA
v_call: TRBV4-1
j_call: TRBJ2-3
cdr3_nt: TGCGCCAGCAGCCCGCAACCGGGCCCCCGCACAGATACGCAGTATTTT
cdr3_aa: CASSPQPGPRTDTQYF

clone_size: few
d_call: NA
v_call: TRBV14
j_call: TRBJ1-3
cdr3_nt: TGTGCCAGCAGCCGCCCGGGATCTGGAAACACCATATATTTT
cdr3_aa: CASSRPGSGNTIYF

clone_size: NA
d_call: TRBD1
v_call: TRBV29-1
j_call: TRBJ2-3
cdr3_nt: TGCAGCGTAGCCGGGACAGGAGAATCAGATACGCAGTATTTT
cdr3_aa: CSVAGTGESDTQYF

clone_size: NA
d_call: TRBD1
v_call: TRBV7-9
j_call: TRBJ1-4
cdr3_nt: TGTGCCAGCAGCAAAACAACCGGGACAGGATTTGAAAAACTGTTTTTT
cdr3_aa: CASSKTTGTGFEKLFF

clone_size: few
d_call: NA
v_call: TRBV9
j_call: TRBJ2-2
cdr3_nt: TGTGCCAGCAGCGTGAGGACGAACACCGGGGAGCTGTTTTTT
cdr3_aa: CASSVRTNTGELFF

clone_size: NA
d_call: NA
v_call: TRBV25-1
j_call: TRBJ2-6
cdr3_nt: TGTGCCAGCACTCGACGCACGGGCTCTGGGGCCAACGTCCTGACTTTC
cdr3_aa: CASTRRTGSGANVLTF

clone_size: NA
d_call: NA
v_call: TRBV7-9
j_call: TRBJ1-2
cdr3_nt: TGTGCCAGCAGCTGGGGTATATCCTATGGCTACACCTTC
cdr3_aa: CASSWGISYGYTF

clone_size: NA
d_call: NA
v_call: TRBV7-9
j_call: TRBJ1-2
cdr3_nt: TGTGCCAGCAGCTTAGTGACGGCCCTGGCGGGTGGCTACACCTTC
cdr3_aa: CASSLVTALAGGYTF

clone_size: once
d_call: NA
v_call: TRBV30
j_call: TRBJ2-7
cdr3_nt: TGTGCCTGGAGTAGAGGGGGCGAGCAGTACTTC
cdr3_aa: CAWSRGGEQYF

clone_size: NA
d_call: NA
v_call: TRBV29-1
j_call: TRBJ2-5
cdr3_nt: TGCAGCGCTCGAGGGGGGTACCAAGAGACCCAGTACTTC
cdr3_aa: CSARGGYQETQYF

clone_size: few
d_call: NA
v_call: TRBV27
j_call: TRBJ1-5
cdr3_nt: TGTGCCAGCAGTTTACGGGTCAATCAGCCCCAGCATTTT
cdr3_aa: CASSLRVNQPQHF

clone_size: few
d_call: TRBD2
v_call: TRBV7-9
j_call: TRBJ2-5
cdr3_nt: TGTGCCAGCAGCTTAGGCGGGAGTGGTGGCGAGACCCAGTACTTC
cdr3_aa: CASSLGGSGGETQYF

clone_size: NA
d_call: NA
v_call: TRBV4-1
j_call: TRBJ2-1
cdr3_nt: TGTGCCAGCAGCCAAGACCTCCTAAATGAGCAGTTCTTC
cdr3_aa: CASSQDLLNEQFF

clone_size: many
d_call: NA
v_call: TRBV7-8
j_call: TRBJ2-7
cdr3_nt: TGTGCCAGCAGCTTTGGGCTAAACGGACGGGAGCAGTACTTC
cdr3_aa: CASSFGLNGREQYF

clone_size: few
d_call: NA
v_call: TRBV7-2
j_call: TRBJ2-3
cdr3_nt: TGTGCCAGCAGAGAATGGGGCAGCAGCACAGATACGCAGTATTTT
cdr3_aa: CASREWGSSTDTQYF

clone_size: few
d_call: NA
v_call: TRBV4-2
j_call: TRBJ2-5
cdr3_nt: TGTGCCAGCAGCCAAGAGTTAGACCGCACCCAGGCCCGTGAGACCCAGTACTTC
cdr3_aa: CASSQELDRTQARETQYF

clone_size: NA
d_call: TRBD1
v_call: TRBV5-1
j_call: TRBJ1-1
cdr3_nt: TGCGCCAGCAGCCTTGGACAGGGAAGGACTGAAGCTTTCTTT
cdr3_aa: CASSLGQGRTEAFF

clone_size: NA
d_call: NA
v_call: TRBV29-1
j_call: TRBJ1-5
cdr3_nt: TGCAGCGGGCTTCAGCCCCAGCATTTT
cdr3_aa: CSGLQPQHF

clone_size: few
d_call: NA
v_call: TRBV7-2
j_call: TRBJ2-2
cdr3_nt: TGTGCCAGCAGCTTACAGCAACCGAACACCGGGGAGCTGTTTTTT
cdr3_aa: CASSLQQPNTGELFF

clone_size: once
d_call: TRBD1
v_call: TRBV27
j_call: TRBJ1-1
cdr3_nt: TGTGCCAGCAGTGTAAACAGGGGGCTGGGGAACACTGAAGCTTTCTTT
cdr3_aa: CASSVNRGLGNTEAFF

clone_size: NA
d_call: TRBD1
v_call: TRBV30
j_call: TRBJ2-7
cdr3_nt: TGTGCCTGGAGTAACCCGACAGGGACCTACGAGCAGTACTTC
cdr3_aa: CAWSNPTGTYEQYF

clone_size: NA
d_call: NA
v_call: TRBV14
j_call: TRBJ1-1
cdr3_nt: TGTGCCAGCAGCCAATGGTTGGCAGCTGAAGCTTTCTTT
cdr3_aa: CASSQWLAAEAFF

clone_size: few
d_call: NA
v_call: TRBV9
j_call: TRBJ1-1
cdr3_nt: TGTGCCAGCAGCGCCCACCAGACATTGAACACTGAAGCTTTCTTT
cdr3_aa: CASSAHQTLNTEAFF

clone_size: NA
d_call: TRBD1
v_call: TRBV25-1
j_call: TRBJ1-2
cdr3_nt: TGTGCCAGCAGTGACCCCGGGACAGGGGCCTATGGCTACACCTTC
cdr3_aa: CASSDPGTGAYGYTF

clone_size: NA
d_call: NA
v_call: TRBV11-2
j_call: TRBJ2-2
cdr3_nt: TGTGCCAGCAGCTCAGCATCACAGGGAATCGGGGAGCTGTTTTTT
cdr3_aa: CASSSASQGIGELFF

clone_size: once
d_call: TRBD2
v_call: TRBV5-1
j_call: TRBJ2-5
cdr3_nt: TGCGCCAGCAGCTTGGCCCGGACTAGCGGGCTTGAAGAGACCCAGTACTTC
cdr3_aa: CASSLARTSGLEETQYF

clone_size: NA
d_call: NA
v_call: TRBV18
j_call: TRBJ2-5
cdr3_nt: TGTGCCAGCTCACCAGACGCGGTAGAGACCCAGTACTTC
cdr3_aa: CASSPDAVETQYF

clone_size: many
d_call: TRBD1
v_call: TRBV29-1
j_call: TRBJ2-5
cdr3_nt: TGCAGCGTCGCGACAGGGCTTCAAGAGACCCAGTACTTC
cdr3_aa: CSVATGLQETQYF

clone_size: NA
d_call: TRBD2
v_call: TRBV7-7
j_call: TRBJ2-5
cdr3_nt: TGTGCCAGCAGCTTAAGCGGGAGCAGCGGGACCCAGTACTTC
cdr3_aa: CASSLSGSSGTQYF

clone_size: few
d_call: NA
v_call: TRBV4-1
j_call: TRBJ1-2
cdr3_nt: TGCGCCAGCAGCCAAGTGGGTGCGGGAAACTATGGCTACACCTTC
cdr3_aa: CASSQVGAGNYGYTF

clone_size: few
d_call: NA
v_call: TRBV7-2
j_call: TRBJ2-5
cdr3_nt: TGTGCCAGCAGCCTACTGGGAGAGACCCAGTACTTC
cdr3_aa: CASSLLGETQYF

clone_size: few
d_call: NA
v_call: TRBV2
j_call: TRBJ2-5
cdr3_nt: TGTGCCAGCACGAGCCAGGGCGTATTGGAGACCCAGTACTTC
cdr3_aa: CASTSQGVLETQYF

clone_size: NA
d_call: TRBD2
v_call: TRBV30
j_call: TRBJ2-5
cdr3_nt: TGTGCCTGGAGTGTACCGGGGGGGAAGACCCAGTACTTC
cdr3_aa: CAWSVPGGKTQYF

clone_size: NA
d_call: TRBD1
v_call: TRBV29-1
j_call: TRBJ2-1
cdr3_nt: TGCAGCGTTGCAGGGGGTAGGGGTGAGCAGTTCTTC
cdr3_aa: CSVAGGRGEQFF